Below are 7 T cell receptor beta chains sequenced from a single sample in a study of T cell clonotyping in hematopoietic cell transplantation. Assay used: immunoSEQ multiplex PCR; TCRdb lists only in-frame clones, some missing. The table has more than 55,000 clones, about 93% seen once. Source material: peripheral blood mononuclear cells. These receptors were collected from a man aged 45-65 years in good health. Some clones in this sample may be carry-over from other donors' samples.

The V call is TRBV7-2, the J call TRBJ2-6; D is possibly TRBD1 (5 bases). This CDR3 contains 19 residues. Germline lookup yields CDR1 SGHTA and CDR2 FQGNSA. Trimming removed 5 bases from V and 2 bases from J, with 22 bases in between. The CDR3 loop reads CASSQRLSRDVTGANVLTF. For the CDR3, the DNA is TGTGCCAGCAGCCAGAGACTTTCCAGGGATGTGACTGGGGCCAACGTCCTGACTTTC.

The CDR3 bases are TGCGCCAGCAGCCAAGTTCTAGCGGGCCCCCAAGAGACCCAGTACTTC. Translating gives CASSQVLAGPQETQYF. The V call is TRBV4-3, the J call TRBJ2-5; the match to TRBD2 covers 8 bases. Germline V gives CDR1 LGHNA, CDR2 YSLEER. J lost 1 base, V lost 1 base, and 5 bases had no gene match. The CDR3 length is 16 residues.

The chain couples TRBV25-1 to TRBJ1-6; D is unresolved. Trimming shortened V by 2 bases and J by 3 bases, and 11 bases separated the two germline ends. The CDR3 is 16 residues long. CDR1 and CDR2 (germline): MGHDK, SYGVNS. The CDR3 nucleotides are TGTGCCAGCAGTGAAACTGGCAGCTTCTATAATTCACCCCTCCACTTT. Protein product: CASSETGSFYNSPLHF. Variable domain in full (rest from reference TRBV25-1 and TRBJ1-6): EADIYQTPRYLVIGTGKKITLECSQTMGHDKMYWYQQDPGMELHLIHYSYGVNSTEKGDLSSESTVSRIRTEHFPLTLESARPSHTSQYLCASSETGSFYNSPLHFGNGTRLTVT.

As DNA, the CDR3 is TGTGCCAGCAGCCCCCGGTCACGCCAAGAGACCCAGTACTTC. Translation gives CASSPRSRQETQYF. The rearrangement joins TRBV9 to TRBJ2-5; D uncertain. The CDR3 is made up of 14 amino acids. V lost 4 bases to trimming and J lost 1 base, with 11 bases between them. Germline V CDR1 and CDR2: SGDLS, YYNGEE.

The chain recombines TRBV2 with TRBJ1-6; D is ambiguous. The germline gives CDR1 SNHLY, CDR2 FYNNEI. V was clipped by 2 bases and J by 12 bases, with 8 bases between them. The CDR3 is 12 amino acids. CDR3 sequence reads: CASSESEVPLHF. CDR3 DNA sequence: TGTGCCAGCAGTGAATCCGAGGTACCCCTCCACTTT.

This clone was observed once. The chain couples TRBV28 to TRBJ1-1; D may be TRBD1 (6 bases). Germline CDR1 MDHEN, CDR2 SYDVKM. The V end was cut by 5 bases, the J end by 3 bases, with 16 bases between. CDR3 length: 15 amino acids. The CDR3 loop reads CASSPTPGVHTEAFF. DNA for the CDR3: TGTGCCAGCAGTCCAACCCCAGGGGTTCACACTGAAGCTTTCTTT.

The chain uses TRBV6-5 and TRBJ1-1, with a weak D call TRBD1 (5 bases). Germline V gives CDR1 MNHEY, CDR2 SVGAGI. Trimming cost V 6 bases and J 3 bases, with 17 bases left between them. The CDR3 is made up of 15 amino acids. CDR3: CASSYRIQGDTEAFF. In nucleotides, the CDR3 is TGTGCCAGCAGCTACCGAATTCAAGGGGACACTGAAGCTTTCTTT.